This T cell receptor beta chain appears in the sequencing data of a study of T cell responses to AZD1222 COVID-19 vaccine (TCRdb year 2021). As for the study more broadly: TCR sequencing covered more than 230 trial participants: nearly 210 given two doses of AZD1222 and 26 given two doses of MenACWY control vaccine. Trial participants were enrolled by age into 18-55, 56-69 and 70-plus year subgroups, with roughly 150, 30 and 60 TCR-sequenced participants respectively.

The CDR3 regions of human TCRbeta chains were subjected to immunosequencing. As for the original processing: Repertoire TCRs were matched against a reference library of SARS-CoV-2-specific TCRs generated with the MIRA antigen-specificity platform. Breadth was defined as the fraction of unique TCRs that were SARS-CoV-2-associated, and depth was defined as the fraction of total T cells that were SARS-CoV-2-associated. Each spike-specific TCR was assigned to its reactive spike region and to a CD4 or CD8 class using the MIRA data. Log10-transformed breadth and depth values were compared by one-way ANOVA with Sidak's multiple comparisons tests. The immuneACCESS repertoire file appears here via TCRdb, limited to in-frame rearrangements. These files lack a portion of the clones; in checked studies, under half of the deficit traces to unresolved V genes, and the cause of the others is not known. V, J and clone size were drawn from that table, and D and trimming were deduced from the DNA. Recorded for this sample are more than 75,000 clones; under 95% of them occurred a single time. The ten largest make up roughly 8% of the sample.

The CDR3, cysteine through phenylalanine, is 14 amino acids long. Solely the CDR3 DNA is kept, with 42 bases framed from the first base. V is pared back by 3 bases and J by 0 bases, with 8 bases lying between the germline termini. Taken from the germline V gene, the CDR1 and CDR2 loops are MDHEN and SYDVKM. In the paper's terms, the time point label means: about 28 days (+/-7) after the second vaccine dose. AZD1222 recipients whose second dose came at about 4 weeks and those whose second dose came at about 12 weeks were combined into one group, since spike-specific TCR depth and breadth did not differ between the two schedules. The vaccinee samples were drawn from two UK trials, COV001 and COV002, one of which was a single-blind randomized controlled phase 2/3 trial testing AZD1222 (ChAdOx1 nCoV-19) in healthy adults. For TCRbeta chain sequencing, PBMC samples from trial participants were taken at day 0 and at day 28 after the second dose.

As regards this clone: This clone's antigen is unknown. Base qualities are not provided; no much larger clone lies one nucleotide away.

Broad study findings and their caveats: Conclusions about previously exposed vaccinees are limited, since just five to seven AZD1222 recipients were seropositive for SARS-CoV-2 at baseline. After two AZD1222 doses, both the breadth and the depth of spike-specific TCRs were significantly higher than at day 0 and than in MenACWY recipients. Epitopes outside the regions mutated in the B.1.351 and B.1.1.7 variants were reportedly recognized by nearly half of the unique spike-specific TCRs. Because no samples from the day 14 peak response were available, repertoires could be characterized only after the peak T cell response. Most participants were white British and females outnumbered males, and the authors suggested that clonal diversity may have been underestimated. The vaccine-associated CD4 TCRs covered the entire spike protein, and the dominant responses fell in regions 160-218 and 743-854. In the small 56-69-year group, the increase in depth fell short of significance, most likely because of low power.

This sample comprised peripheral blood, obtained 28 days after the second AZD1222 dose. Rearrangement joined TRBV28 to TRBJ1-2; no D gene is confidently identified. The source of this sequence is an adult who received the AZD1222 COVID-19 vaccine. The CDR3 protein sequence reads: CASSLSPANYGYTF. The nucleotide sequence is TGTGCCAGCAGTTTGAGTCCAGCTAACTATGGCTACACCTTC.